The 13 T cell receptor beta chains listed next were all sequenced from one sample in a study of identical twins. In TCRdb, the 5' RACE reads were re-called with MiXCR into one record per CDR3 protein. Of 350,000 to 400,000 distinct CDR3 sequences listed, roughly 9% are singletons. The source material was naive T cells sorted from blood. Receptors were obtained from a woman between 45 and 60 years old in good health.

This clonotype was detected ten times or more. CDR3 loop: CASSQQLWYEQYF. The CDR3 bases are TGTGCCAGCAGCCAACAGCTCTGGTACGAGCAGTACTTC. The V gene is TRBV7-6, the J gene TRBJ2-7; D ambiguous. Trimming took off 5 bases at V and 4 bases at J, with 12 bases between the two ends. The CDR3 extends over 13 amino acids. Germline CDR1 and CDR2: SGHVS and FNYEAQ.

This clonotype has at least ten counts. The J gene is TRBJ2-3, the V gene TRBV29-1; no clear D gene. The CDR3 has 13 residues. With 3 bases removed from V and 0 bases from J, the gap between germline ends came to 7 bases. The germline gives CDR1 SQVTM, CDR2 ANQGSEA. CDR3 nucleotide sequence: TGCAGCGTTGATGGCCCAAGCACAGATACGCAGTATTTT. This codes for CSVDGPSTDTQYF.

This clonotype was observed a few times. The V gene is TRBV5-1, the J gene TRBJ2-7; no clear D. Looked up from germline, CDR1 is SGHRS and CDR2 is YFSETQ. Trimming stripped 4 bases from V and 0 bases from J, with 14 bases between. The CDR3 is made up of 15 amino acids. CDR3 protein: CASSPIAFTSYEQYF. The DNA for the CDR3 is TGCGCCAGCAGCCCTATCGCCTTTACCTCCTACGAGCAGTACTTC.

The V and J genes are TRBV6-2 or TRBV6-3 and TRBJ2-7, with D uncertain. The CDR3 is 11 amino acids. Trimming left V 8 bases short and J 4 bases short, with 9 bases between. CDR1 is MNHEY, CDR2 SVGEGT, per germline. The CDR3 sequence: CASLQRYEQYF. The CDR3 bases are TGTGCCAGCCTACAGAGATACGAGCAGTACTTC.

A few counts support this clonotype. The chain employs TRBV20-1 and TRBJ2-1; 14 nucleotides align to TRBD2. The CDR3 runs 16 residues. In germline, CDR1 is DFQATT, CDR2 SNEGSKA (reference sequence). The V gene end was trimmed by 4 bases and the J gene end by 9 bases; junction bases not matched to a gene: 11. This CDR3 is CSATLAGLAGAGEQFF. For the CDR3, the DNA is TGCAGTGCTACCCTGGCGGGACTAGCGGGAGCTGGTGAGCAGTTCTTC.

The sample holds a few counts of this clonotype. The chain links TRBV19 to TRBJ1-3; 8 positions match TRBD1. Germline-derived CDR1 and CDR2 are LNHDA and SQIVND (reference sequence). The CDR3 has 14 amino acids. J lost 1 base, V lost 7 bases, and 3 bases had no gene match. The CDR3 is CASNTGGSGNTIYF. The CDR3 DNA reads TGTGCCAGTAATACAGGGGGATCTGGAAACACCATATATTTT.

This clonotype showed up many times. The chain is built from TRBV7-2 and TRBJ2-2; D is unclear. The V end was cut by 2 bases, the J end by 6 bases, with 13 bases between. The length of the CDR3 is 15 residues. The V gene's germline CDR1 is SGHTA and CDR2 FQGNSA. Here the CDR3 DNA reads TGTGCCAGCAGCTTACAAAATGACGGAGCCGGGGAGCTGTTTTTT. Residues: CASSLQNDGAGELFF.

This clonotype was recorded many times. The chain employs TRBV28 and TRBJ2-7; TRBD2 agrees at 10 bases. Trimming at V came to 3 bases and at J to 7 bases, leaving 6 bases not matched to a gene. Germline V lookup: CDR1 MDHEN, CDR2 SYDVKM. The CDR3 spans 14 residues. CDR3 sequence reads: CASSFGAGGLEQYF. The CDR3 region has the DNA TGTGCCAGCAGTTTCGGAGCGGGAGGGCTGGAGCAGTACTTC.

The CDR3 sequence: CASRRLAGYQETQYF. The CDR3 DNA reads as TGTGCCAGCAGGAGACTAGCGGGCTACCAAGAGACCCAGTACTTC. The gene calls are TRBV11-2 and TRBJ2-5; 10 nucleotides align to TRBD2. This CDR3 has 15 residues. With 6 bases clipped from V and 0 bases from J, the junction kept 4 bases outside the gene matches. The germline CDR1 and CDR2 sequences are SGHAT and FQNNGV.

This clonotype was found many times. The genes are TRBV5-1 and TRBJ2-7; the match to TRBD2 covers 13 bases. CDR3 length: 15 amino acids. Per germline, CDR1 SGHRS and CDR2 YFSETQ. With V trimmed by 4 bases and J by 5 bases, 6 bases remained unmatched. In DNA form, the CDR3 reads TGCGCCAGCAGCACCCGGACTAGCGGGAGCAACGAGCAGTACTTC. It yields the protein CASSTRTSGSNEQYF.

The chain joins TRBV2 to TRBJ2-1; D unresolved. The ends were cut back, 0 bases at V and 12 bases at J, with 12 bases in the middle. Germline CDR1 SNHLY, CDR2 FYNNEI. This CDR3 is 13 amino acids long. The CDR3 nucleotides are TGTGCCAGCAGTGAAGCGACGCTGTCAGCGCAGTTCTTC. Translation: CASSEATLSAQFF. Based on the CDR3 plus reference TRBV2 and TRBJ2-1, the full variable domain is EPEVTQTPSHQVTQMGQEVILRCVPISNHLYFYWYRQILGQKVEFLVSFYNNEISEKSEIFDDQFSVERPDGSNFTLKIRSTKLEDSAMYFCASSEATLSAQFFGPGTRLTVL.

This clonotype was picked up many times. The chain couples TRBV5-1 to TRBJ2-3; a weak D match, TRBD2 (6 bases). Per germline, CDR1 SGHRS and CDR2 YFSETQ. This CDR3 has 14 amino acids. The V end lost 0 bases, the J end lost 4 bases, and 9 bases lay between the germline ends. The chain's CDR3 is CASSLEGGSDTQYF. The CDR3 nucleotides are TGCGCCAGCAGCTTGGAGGGAGGATCAGATACGCAGTATTTT.

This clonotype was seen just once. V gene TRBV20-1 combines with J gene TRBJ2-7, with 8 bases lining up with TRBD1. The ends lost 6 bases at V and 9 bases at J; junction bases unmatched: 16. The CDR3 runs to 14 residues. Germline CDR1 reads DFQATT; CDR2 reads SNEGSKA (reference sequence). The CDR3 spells CSAAARDRSLGQYV. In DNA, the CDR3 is TGCAGTGCCGCGGCCCGGGACAGGTCACTGGGGCAGTACGTC.